This T cell receptor (beta chain) was identified during a study of molecular identifiers for immune sequencing clone quantification. Study summary: Replicate experiments took RNA from 20,000 or 100,000 naive CD8 cells, divided it five ways and sequenced four.

Input for naive CD8 libraries was roughly 19,000 to 1,000,000 sorted cells; the RNA fraction used was 10%, 30% or 50%. With regard to this clonotype: At one of its ends the junction is not consistent with the germline gene, which may arise from a read error.

From germline, CDR1 is MNHEY and CDR2 SVGAGI. The CDR3 is 14 residues long. Listed TCR primers, together with previously described methods, were used for the bulk TCR libraries. Each CDR3 protein is one row after TCRdb ran MiXCR on the PCR reads. The sample has around 470,000 distinct CDR3 sequences; around 25% are singletons. The source is a human donor in good health. Some libraries in this study had Jurkat cell RNA spiked in. The J gene is TRBJ2-7, the V gene TRBV6-5, with 10 bases that match TRBD1. Sample: naive CD8+ T cells from blood, with Jurkat cell RNA spiked in. Subset indicated: FACS-sorted CD8+CD4-CCR7+CD45RA+ naive T cells. This chain's CDR3 is CTSSPGQGGYEQYF. CDR3 coding DNA: TGTACCAGCAGTCCAGGACAGGGGGGTTACGAGCAGTACTTC.